The 26 T cell receptor beta chains below all came from one sample that was sequenced in a study of blood T cell repertoires in COVID-19. This table comes from immunoSEQ multiplex PCR, and its TCRdb copy is limited to in-frame clones, with some not included. The sample has approximately 13,000 clones, less than 90% seen once. Source material: peripheral blood. Receptor source: a man in his fifties or sixties with active COVID-19.

The CDR3 DNA reads TGTGCCAGCAGCGTAGGCGGAAACACCGGGGAGCTGTTTTTT. This gives the protein CASSVGGNTGELFF. V gene TRBV9 combines with J gene TRBJ2-2; no reliable D call. With 0 bases removed from V and 2 bases from J, the gap between germline ends came to 5 bases. The germline gives CDR1 SGDLS, CDR2 YYNGEE. This CDR3 contains 14 residues.

The chain has TRBV6-5 and TRBJ1-2; 7 nucleotides line up with TRBD1. The CDR3 totals 15 residues. Germline-derived CDR1 and CDR2 are MNHEY and SVGAGI. Trimming cost V 5 bases and J 6 bases; bases outside gene matches: 12. DNA for the CDR3: TGTGCCAGCAGTCCACAGGGGTCCACCAAAGATGGCTACACCTTC. Translated: CASSPQGSTKDGYTF.

This clone appeared a few times. The chain has TRBV6-1 and TRBJ2-7; no definite D call. The CDR3 extends over 14 amino acids. Trimming removed 1 base at V and 0 bases at J, with 7 bases between. Germline V gives CDR1 MNHNS, CDR2 SASEGT. CDR3 amino acids: CASSEVASSYEQYF. CDR3 nucleotide sequence: TGTGCCAGCAGTGAAGTGGCTTCCTCCTACGAGCAGTACTTC.

This rearrangement joins TRBV29-1 to TRBJ1-1; no clear D. Trimming removed 3 bases from V and 0 bases from J, with 8 bases in between. The CDR3 totals 13 residues. Germline V gives CDR1 SQVTM, CDR2 ANQGSEA. CDR3: CSVDGTLNTEAFF. The CDR3 region has the DNA TGCAGCGTTGATGGCACCCTGAACACTGAAGCTTTCTTT.

The chain combines TRBV5-1 with TRBJ2-5; 12 bases match TRBD2. V lost 4 bases to trimming and J lost 5 bases; unmatched junction nucleotides: 6. This CDR3 has 15 amino acids. Germline assignment: CDR1 SGHRS and CDR2 YFSETQ. The DNA of the CDR3 is TGCGCCAGCAGCCCTAGCGGGAGGGCCCCCGAGACCCAGTACTTC. Protein product: CASSPSGRAPETQYF.

The V gene is TRBV11-2, the J gene TRBJ2-7; 10 bases match TRBD1. Germline CDR1 is SGHAT and CDR2 is FQNNGV. The CDR3 is 15 amino acids. With V trimmed by 0 bases and J by 6 bases, 5 bases remained unmatched. The CDR3, as DNA: TGTGCCAGCAGCTTAGATGGGGACAGGGGTTCCGAGCAGTACTTC. Translated: CASSLDGDRGSEQYF.

This chain uses TRBV2 with TRBJ2-7; tentatively, D is TRBD1 (6 bases). V lost 5 bases and J lost 0, with 14 bases in between. This CDR3 contains 15 residues. CDR1 is SNHLY and CDR2 is FYNNEI in the germline V gene. The CDR3 DNA follows: TGTGCCAGCAGTCGGGGACAAGTGAGCTCCTACGAGCAGTACTTC. Translation gives CASSRGQVSSYEQYF.

The chain links TRBV7-9 to TRBJ2-7, with a weak D call TRBD2 (6 bases). This CDR3 is built from 15 residues. CDR1 and CDR2 (germline): SEHNR, FQNEAQ (reference sequence). With 0 bases removed from V and 4 bases from J, the gap between germline ends came to 13 bases. CDR3 in amino acids: CASSLALGSKYEQYF. In nucleotides, the CDR3 is TGTGCCAGCAGCTTAGCGCTCGGGAGCAAGTACGAGCAGTACTTC.

This clone has only one observation. This chain connects TRBV7-8 to TRBJ2-3; TRBD2 aligns across 9 bases. The CDR3 totals 12 residues. Germline CDR1 reads SGHVS; CDR2 reads FQNEAQ. V lost 8 bases to trimming and J lost 8 bases; unmatched junction nucleotides: 5. This CDR3 is CASRTSDRTQYF. The CDR3 DNA reads TGTGCCAGCCGGACTAGCGACCGTACGCAGTATTTT. Complete variable domain (other parts from reference TRBV7-8 and TRBJ2-3): GAGVSQSPRYKVAKRGQDVALRCDPISGHVSLFWYQQALGQGPEFLTYFQNEAQLDKSGLPSDRFFAERPEGSVSTLKIQRTQQEDSAVYLCASRTSDRTQYFGPGTRLTVL.

This clone was counted only a few times. The CDR3 DNA sequence: TGTGCCAGCAGCTTAGAACCGGCGGGGAGCGAGCAGTACTTC. Encoded protein: CASSLEPAGSEQYF. The chain combines TRBV7-6 with TRBJ2-7; perhaps TRBD2 as D (6 bases). Deletions cut 1 base from V and 6 bases from J, with 13 bases between. CDR3 size: 14 residues. Germline V gene lookup returns CDR1 SGHVS and CDR2 FNYEAQ. Looking up the rest from reference TRBV7-6 and TRBJ2-7 gives the full variable domain: GAGVSQSPRYKVTKRGQDVALRCDPISGHVSLYWYRQALGQGPEFLTYFNYEAQQDKSGLPNDRFSAERPEGSISTLTIQRTEQRDSAMYRCASSLEPAGSEQYFGPGTRLTVT.

V is TRBV5-4 and J is TRBJ2-7; 11 bases are a match to TRBD1. CDR1 is SGHNT and CDR2 is YYREEE in the germline V gene (reference sequence). V lost 2 bases and J lost 5; bases outside the gene matches: 9. CDR3 size: 16 residues. The chain's CDR3 is CASSFSQGQGADEQYF. Written as DNA, the CDR3 is TGTGCCAGCAGCTTTAGTCAAGGACAGGGGGCCGACGAGCAGTACTTC.

The chain joins TRBV27 to TRBJ2-1, with D possibly being TRBD2 (5 bases). This CDR3 is built from 12 residues. The germline CDR1 and CDR2 sequences are MNHEY and SMNVEV (reference sequence). V lost 2 bases and J 12 bases, leaving 11 bases between the germline ends. As DNA, the CDR3 is TGTGCCAGCAGTTTAATTGGAGAGGGGCAGTTCTTC. Amino acid sequence: CASSLIGEGQFF.

This clone was recorded a few times. The rearrangement uses TRBV9 and TRBJ2-7; D call uncertain. The V gene lost 5 bases and the J gene lost 4 bases, with 7 bases spanning the gap. Germline V CDR1 and CDR2: SGDLS, YYNGEE. The CDR3 extends over 11 amino acids. The CDR3 bases are TGTGCCAGCAGTGCAGGTTACGAGCAGTACTTC. It is translated as CASSAGYEQYF. The full variable domain, in which reference TRBV9 and TRBJ2-7 provide the parts outside the CDR3, is DSGVTQTPKHLITATGQRVTLRCSPRSGDLSVYWYQQSLDQGLQFLIQYYNGEERAKGNILERFSAQQFPDLHSELNLSSLELGDSALYFCASSAGYEQYFGPGTRLTVT.

J is TRBJ2-3 and V is TRBV29-1, with D possibly matching TRBD1 (6 bases). The germline V gene has CDR1 SQVTM and CDR2 ANQGSEA. This CDR3 contains 13 residues. Deletions cut 5 bases from V and 0 bases from J, with 9 bases between. In DNA, the CDR3 is TGCAGCGTTCCCGGGACAAGCACAGATACGCAGTATTTT. This encodes CSVPGTSTDTQYF.

The chain joins TRBV7-9 to TRBJ1-1, with 10 bases aligning to TRBD1. The CDR3 runs 15 residues. J was trimmed by 1 base and V by 4 bases; bases with no gene match: 3. CDR1 is SEHNR and CDR2 is FQNEAQ in the germline V gene (reference sequence). The CDR3 protein is CASSSRQGANTEAFF. The CDR3 region has the DNA TGTGCCAGCAGCTCCCGACAGGGGGCGAACACTGAAGCTTTCTTT.

The V and J genes are TRBV11-3 and TRBJ2-3; 9 nucleotides line up with TRBD2. CDR3 length: 17 residues. The germline V gene has CDR1 SGHNT and CDR2 YENEEA. Trimming cost V 0 bases and J 2 bases; bases outside gene matches: 6. CDR3 sequence (DNA): TGTGCCAGCAGCTTAGAATTGTCTAGCGGGAACACAGATACGCAGTATTTT. Residues: CASSLELSSGNTDTQYF.

V is TRBV12-3 or TRBV12-4 and J is TRBJ1-1; D remains ambiguous. V was trimmed by 2 bases and J by 5 bases, leaving 9 bases between them. The CDR3 has 13 amino acids. This CDR3 is CASSLLRETEAFF. In DNA form, the CDR3 reads TGTGCCAGCAGTTTACTTCGAGAGACTGAAGCTTTCTTT.

The gene calls are TRBV19 and TRBJ1-1; TRBD1 might be the D (5 bases). Trimming shortened V by 5 bases and J by 0 bases, and 13 bases separated the two germline ends. The CDR3 consists of 15 residues. Germline CDR1 and CDR2: LNHDA and SQIVND (reference sequence). The CDR3 protein is CASSSPPGLNTEAFF. For the CDR3, the DNA is TGTGCCAGTAGTTCCCCGCCAGGGCTGAACACTGAAGCTTTCTTT.

This clone was counted a single time. The chain combines TRBV29-1 with TRBJ2-3, with 13 nucleotides matching TRBD2. Germline V lookup: CDR1 SQVTM, CDR2 ANQGSEA. This CDR3 contains 17 residues. V lost 0 bases, J lost 3 bases, and 6 bases stayed unmatched. CDR3 DNA sequence: TGCAGCGTTGAAGATGGGACTAGCGGGAAGAGGACAGATACGCAGTATTTT. Translated: CSVEDGTSGKRTDTQYF.

The V call is TRBV6-2 or TRBV6-3, the J call TRBJ2-7; D ambiguous. Germline lookup yields CDR1 MNHEY and CDR2 SVGEGT. CDR3 size: 11 residues. V lost 6 bases and J 2 bases, leaving 5 bases between the germline ends. This CDR3 reads CASSTTYEQYF. The CDR3 DNA is TGTGCCAGCAGCACTACCTACGAGCAGTACTTC.

The chain carries TRBV6-1 and TRBJ2-6, with a possible D match to TRBD1 (5 bases). CDR1 and CDR2 (germline): MNHNS, SASEGT. Trimming pared 3 bases from V and 2 bases from J, leaving 11 bases between. The CDR3 totals 16 residues. For the CDR3, the DNA is TGTGCCAGCAGTGAGCCGACAGTGGCTGGGGCCAACGTCCTGACTTTC. Its protein is CASSEPTVAGANVLTF.

The chain uses TRBV7-9 and TRBJ2-2; a weak D match, TRBD1 (6 bases). Per the germline V gene, CDR1 is SEHNR and CDR2 is FQNEAQ (reference sequence). The V and J ends lost 9 bases and 1 base respectively, with 6 bases between them. This CDR3 region has 12 residues. The CDR3 loop is CARQGNTGELFF. The CDR3 DNA is TGTGCCAGACAGGGGAACACCGGGGAGCTGTTTTTT.

V usage is TRBV6-5 and J usage is TRBJ2-2, with 9 bases that match TRBD1. This CDR3 has 14 residues. The V and J ends lost 10 bases and 4 bases, in that order; junction bases with no gene match: 7. Germline assignment: CDR1 MNHEY and CDR2 SVGAGI. Written as DNA, the CDR3 is TGTGCCATAGAGGACAGGGGCTTCACCGGGGAGCTGTTTTTT. Its protein product is CAIEDRGFTGELFF.

The chain uses TRBV29-1 and TRBJ2-7; 8 nucleotides align to TRBD2. Germline CDR1 is SQVTM and CDR2 is ANQGSEA. This CDR3 spans 13 amino acids. V was pared by 6 bases and J by 2 bases, with 6 bases of the junction left unmatched. CDR3 residues: CSVQLAATYEQYF. The CDR3 bases are TGCAGCGTACAACTAGCGGCAACCTACGAGCAGTACTTC.

The chain links TRBV27 to TRBJ2-7, with D maybe TRBD2 (6 bases). The CDR3 is 15 amino acids. The ends were cut back, 0 bases at V and 0 bases at J, with 9 bases in the middle. Germline-derived CDR1 and CDR2 are MNHEY and SMNVEV (reference sequence). CDR3 sequence reads: CASSLSGLPSYEQYF. The CDR3, as DNA: TGTGCCAGCAGTTTATCGGGACTCCCCTCCTACGAGCAGTACTTC.

This clone is a singleton in its sample. The V gene is TRBV11-3, the J gene TRBJ2-1; 8 positions agree with TRBD2. Germline CDR1 reads SGHNT; CDR2 reads YENEEA. The CDR3 runs to 15 residues. Trimming removed 3 bases from V and 4 bases from J; junction bases left unmatched: 5. As DNA, the CDR3 is TGTGCCAGCAGCTTGGGAGTAGCGGGGTACAATGAGCAGTTCTTC. Its protein product is CASSLGVAGYNEQFF.